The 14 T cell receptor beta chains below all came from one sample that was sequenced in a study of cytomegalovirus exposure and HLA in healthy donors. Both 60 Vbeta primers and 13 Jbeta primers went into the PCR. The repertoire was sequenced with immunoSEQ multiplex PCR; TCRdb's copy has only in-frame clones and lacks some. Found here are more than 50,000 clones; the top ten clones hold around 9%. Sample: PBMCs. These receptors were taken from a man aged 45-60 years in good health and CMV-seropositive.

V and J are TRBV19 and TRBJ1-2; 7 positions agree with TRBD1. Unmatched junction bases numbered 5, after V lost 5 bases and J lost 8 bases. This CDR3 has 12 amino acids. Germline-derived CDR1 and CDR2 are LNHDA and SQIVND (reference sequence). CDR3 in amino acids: CASSADRRGYTF. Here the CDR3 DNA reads TGTGCCAGTAGTGCGGACAGGAGGGGCTACACCTTC.

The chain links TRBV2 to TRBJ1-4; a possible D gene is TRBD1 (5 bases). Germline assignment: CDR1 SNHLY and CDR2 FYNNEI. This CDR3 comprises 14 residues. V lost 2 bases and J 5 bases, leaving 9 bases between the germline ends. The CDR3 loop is CASSERQLNEKLFF. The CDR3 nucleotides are TGTGCCAGCAGTGAAAGACAGCTGAATGAAAAACTGTTTTTT.

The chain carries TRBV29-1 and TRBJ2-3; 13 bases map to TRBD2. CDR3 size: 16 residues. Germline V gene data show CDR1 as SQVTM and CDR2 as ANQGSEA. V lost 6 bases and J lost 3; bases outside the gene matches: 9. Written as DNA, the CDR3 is TGCAGCGTGTCGGGACTAGCGGGAAAGGGGACAGATACGCAGTATTTT. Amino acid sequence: CSVSGLAGKGTDTQYF.

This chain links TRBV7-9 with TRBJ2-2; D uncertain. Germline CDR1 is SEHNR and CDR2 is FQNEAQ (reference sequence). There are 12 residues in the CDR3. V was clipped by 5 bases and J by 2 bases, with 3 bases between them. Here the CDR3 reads CASSLNTGELFF. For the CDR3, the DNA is TGTGCCAGCAGCCTAAACACCGGGGAGCTGTTTTTT.

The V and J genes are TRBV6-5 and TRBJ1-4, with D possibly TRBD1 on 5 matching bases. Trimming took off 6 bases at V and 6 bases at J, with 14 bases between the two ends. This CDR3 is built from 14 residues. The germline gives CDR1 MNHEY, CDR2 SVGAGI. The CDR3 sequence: CASSPSGGDEKLFF. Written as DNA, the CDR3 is TGTGCCAGCAGCCCTTCCGGGGGGGATGAAAAACTGTTTTTT.

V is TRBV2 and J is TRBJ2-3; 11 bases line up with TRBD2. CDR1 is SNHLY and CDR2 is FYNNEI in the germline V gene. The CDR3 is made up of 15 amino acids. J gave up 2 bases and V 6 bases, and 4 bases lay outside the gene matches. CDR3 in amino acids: CASSSGLAVTDTQYF. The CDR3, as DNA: TGTGCCAGCAGCTCGGGACTAGCGGTCACAGATACGCAGTATTTT.

The CDR3 DNA reads TGTGCCATCAGCGGACAGGGCAATGAGCAGTTCTTC. It translates to CAISGQGNEQFF. The genes are TRBV10-3 and TRBJ2-1, with 8 bases aligning to TRBD1. The CDR3 is 12 amino acids. Germline V CDR1 and CDR2: ENHRY, SYGVKD. The trim removed 6 bases at V and 6 bases at J, leaving 1 base unmatched.

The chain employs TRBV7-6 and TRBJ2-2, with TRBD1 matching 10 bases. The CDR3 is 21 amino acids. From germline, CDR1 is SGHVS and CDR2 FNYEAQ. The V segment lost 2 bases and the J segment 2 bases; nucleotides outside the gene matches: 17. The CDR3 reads CASSLRQGASTSNGNTGELFF. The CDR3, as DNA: TGTGCCAGCAGCTTAAGACAGGGGGCTTCAACTAGTAATGGAAACACCGGGGAGCTGTTTTTT.

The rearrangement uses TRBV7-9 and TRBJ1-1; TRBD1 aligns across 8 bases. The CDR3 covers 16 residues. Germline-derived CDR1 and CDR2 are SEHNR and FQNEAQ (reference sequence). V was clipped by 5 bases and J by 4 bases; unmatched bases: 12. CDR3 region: CASSPRTGKSGTEAFF. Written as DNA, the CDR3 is TGTGCCAGCAGCCCAAGGACAGGGAAAAGTGGCACTGAAGCTTTCTTT.

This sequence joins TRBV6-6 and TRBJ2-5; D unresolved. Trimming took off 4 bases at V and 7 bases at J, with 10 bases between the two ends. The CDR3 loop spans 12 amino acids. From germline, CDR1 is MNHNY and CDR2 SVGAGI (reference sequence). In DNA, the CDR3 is TGTGCCAGCAGTTTCCCTCGCGGGACCCAGTACTTC. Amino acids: CASSFPRGTQYF.

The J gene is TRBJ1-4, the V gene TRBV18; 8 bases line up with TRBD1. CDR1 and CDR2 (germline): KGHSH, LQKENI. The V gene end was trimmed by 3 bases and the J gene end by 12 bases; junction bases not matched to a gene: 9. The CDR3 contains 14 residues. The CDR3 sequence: CASSPGQAGGELFF. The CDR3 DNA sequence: TGTGCCAGCTCACCGGGACAGGCCGGAGGGGAACTGTTTTTT.

CDR3 coding DNA: TGTGCCAGCTCACCACCATTGACAGCGAACACTGAAGCTTTCTTT. This gives the protein CASSPPLTANTEAFF. V and J are TRBV18 and TRBJ1-1, with TRBD1 as a possible D gene (5 bases). CDR1 KGHSH and CDR2 LQKENI come from the germline V gene. Trimming removed 0 bases from V and 1 base from J, with 9 bases in between. The CDR3 loop spans 15 amino acids.

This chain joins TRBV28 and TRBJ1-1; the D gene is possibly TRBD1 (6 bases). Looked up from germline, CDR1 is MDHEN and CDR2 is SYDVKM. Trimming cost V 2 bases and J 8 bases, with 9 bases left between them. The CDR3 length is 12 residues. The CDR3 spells CASSLPDREAFF. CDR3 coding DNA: TGTGCCAGCAGTTTACCGGACAGAGAAGCTTTCTTT.

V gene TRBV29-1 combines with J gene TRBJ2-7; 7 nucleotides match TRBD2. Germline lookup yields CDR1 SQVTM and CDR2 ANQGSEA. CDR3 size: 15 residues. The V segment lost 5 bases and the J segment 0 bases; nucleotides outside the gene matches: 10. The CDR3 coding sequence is TGCAGCGTTAGTCGTACCGGGACTACCTCCTACGAGCAGTACTTC. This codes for CSVSRTGTTSYEQYF.